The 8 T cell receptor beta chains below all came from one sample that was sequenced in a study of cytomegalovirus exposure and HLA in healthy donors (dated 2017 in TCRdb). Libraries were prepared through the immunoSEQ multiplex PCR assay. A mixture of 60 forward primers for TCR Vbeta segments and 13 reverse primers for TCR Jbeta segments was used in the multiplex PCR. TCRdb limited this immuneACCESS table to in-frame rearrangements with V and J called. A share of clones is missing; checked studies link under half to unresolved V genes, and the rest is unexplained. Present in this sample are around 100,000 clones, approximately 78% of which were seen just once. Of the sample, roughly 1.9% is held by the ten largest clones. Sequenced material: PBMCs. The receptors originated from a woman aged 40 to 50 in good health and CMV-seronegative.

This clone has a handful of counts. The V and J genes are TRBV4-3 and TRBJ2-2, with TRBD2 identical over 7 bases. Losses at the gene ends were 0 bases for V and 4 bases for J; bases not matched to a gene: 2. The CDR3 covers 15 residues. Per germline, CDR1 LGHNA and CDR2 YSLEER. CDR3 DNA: TGCGCCAGCAGCCAAGAGGGGAGGGGCACCGGGGAGCTGTTTTTT. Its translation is CASSQEGRGTGELFF.

The CDR3 sequence is CASSRLRGATDTQYF. In DNA, the CDR3 is TGCGCCAGCAGCCGCCTGCGGGGGGCCACAGATACGCAGTATTTT. V gene TRBV4-3 combines with J gene TRBJ2-3; 8 positions match TRBD2. V shed 4 bases and J 2 bases; nucleotides not matched to a gene: 5. Germline V gene data show CDR1 as LGHNA and CDR2 as YSLEER. The CDR3 spans 15 residues.

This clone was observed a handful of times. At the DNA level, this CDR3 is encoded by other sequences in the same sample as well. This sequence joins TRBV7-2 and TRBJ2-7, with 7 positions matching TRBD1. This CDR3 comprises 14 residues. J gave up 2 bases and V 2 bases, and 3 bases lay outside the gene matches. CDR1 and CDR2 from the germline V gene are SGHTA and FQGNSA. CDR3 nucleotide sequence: TGTGCCAGCAGCTTACGGGACAGCCCCTACGAGCAGTACTTC. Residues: CASSLRDSPYEQYF.

CDR3 in amino acids: CASSFPGQGVKYEQYF. In DNA form, the CDR3 reads TGTGCCAGCAGTTTTCCAGGACAGGGGGTAAAGTACGAGCAGTACTTC. The chain has TRBV11-2 and TRBJ2-7; 10 positions match TRBD1. The germline V gene encodes CDR1 SGHAT and CDR2 FQNNGV. The CDR3 is 16 amino acids. V was pared by 6 bases and J by 4 bases, with 12 bases of the junction left unmatched.

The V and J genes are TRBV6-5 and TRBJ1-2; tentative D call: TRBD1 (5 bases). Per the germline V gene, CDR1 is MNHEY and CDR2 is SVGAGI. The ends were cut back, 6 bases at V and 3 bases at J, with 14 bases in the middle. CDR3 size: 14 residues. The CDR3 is CASRTGGIDYGYTF. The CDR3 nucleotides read TGTGCCAGCAGGACTGGGGGGATCGACTATGGCTACACCTTC.

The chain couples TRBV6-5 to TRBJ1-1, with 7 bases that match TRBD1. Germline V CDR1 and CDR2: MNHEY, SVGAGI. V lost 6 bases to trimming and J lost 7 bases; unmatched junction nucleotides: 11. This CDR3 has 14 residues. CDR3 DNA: TGTGCCAGCAGACAGGGACAGAGAGACCTTGAAGCTTTCTTT. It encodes CASRQGQRDLEAFF.

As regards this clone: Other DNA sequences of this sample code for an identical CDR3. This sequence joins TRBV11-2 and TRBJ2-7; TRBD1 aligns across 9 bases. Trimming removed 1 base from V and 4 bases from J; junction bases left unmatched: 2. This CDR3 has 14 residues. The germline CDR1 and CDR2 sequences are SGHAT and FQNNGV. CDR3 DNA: TGTGCCAGCAGCTTAGGACAGGGGGGATACGAGCAGTACTTC. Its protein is CASSLGQGGYEQYF.

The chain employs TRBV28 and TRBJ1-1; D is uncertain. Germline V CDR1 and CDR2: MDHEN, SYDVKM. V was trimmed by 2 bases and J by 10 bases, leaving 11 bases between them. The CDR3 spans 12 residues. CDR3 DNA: TGTGCCAGCAGTTTACTATCCGGGGTAGCTTTCTTT. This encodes CASSLLSGVAFF.